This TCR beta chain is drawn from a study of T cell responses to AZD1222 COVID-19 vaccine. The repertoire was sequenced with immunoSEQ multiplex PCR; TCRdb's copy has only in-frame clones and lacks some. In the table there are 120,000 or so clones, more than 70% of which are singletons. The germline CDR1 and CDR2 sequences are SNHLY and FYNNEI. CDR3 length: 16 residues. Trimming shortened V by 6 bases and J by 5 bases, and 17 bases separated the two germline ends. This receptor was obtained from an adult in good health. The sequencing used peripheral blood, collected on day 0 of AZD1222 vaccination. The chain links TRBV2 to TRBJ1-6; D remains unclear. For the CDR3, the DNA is TGTGCCAGCAGCGTCAACGGGGTAGGGCATAATTCACCCCTCCACTTT. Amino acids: CASSVNGVGHNSPLHF.